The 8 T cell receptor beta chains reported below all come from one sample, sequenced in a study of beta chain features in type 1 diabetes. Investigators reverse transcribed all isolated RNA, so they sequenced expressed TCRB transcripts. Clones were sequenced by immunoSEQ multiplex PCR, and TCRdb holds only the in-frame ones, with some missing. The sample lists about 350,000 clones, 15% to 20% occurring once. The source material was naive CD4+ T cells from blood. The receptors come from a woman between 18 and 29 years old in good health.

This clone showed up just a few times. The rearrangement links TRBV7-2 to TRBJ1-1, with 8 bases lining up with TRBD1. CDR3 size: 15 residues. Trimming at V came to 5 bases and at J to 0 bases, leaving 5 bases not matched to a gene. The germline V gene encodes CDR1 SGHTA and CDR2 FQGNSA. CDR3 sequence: CASSNRGQVNTEAFF. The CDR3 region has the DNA TGTGCCAGCAGCAACCGGGGACAGGTGAACACTGAAGCTTTCTTT.

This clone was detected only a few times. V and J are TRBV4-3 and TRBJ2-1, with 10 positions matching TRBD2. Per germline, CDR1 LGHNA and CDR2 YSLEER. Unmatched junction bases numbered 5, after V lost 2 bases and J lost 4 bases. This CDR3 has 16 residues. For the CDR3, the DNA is TGCGCCAGCAGCCAACGGACTAGCGGAACTTACAATGAGCAGTTCTTC. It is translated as CASSQRTSGTYNEQFF.

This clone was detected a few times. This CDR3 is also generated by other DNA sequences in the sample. CDR3 sequence reads: CSARGGNEQFF. The CDR3 DNA reads as TGCAGTGCTAGAGGCGGGAATGAGCAGTTCTTC. This sequence joins TRBV20-1 and TRBJ2-1; possible D gene TRBD2, 5 bases. Germline-derived CDR1 and CDR2 are DFQATT and SNEGSKA (reference sequence). The CDR3 loop spans 11 amino acids. The V end lost 1 base, the J end lost 7 bases, and 5 bases lay between the germline ends.

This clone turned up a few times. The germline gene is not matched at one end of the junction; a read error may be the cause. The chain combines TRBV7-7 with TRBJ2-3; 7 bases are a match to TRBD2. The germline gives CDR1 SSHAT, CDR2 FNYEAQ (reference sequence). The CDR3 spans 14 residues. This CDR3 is CASSPRAGADTQYF. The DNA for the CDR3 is TGTGCTAGCAGCCCGAGGGCGGGAGCAGATACGCAGTATTTT.

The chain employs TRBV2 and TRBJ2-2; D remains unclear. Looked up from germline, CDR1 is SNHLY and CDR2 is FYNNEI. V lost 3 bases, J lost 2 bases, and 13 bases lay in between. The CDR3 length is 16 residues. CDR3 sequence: CASSDAVQLNTGELFF. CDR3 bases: TGTGCCAGCAGTGACGCCGTCCAACTTAACACCGGGGAGCTGTTTTTT.

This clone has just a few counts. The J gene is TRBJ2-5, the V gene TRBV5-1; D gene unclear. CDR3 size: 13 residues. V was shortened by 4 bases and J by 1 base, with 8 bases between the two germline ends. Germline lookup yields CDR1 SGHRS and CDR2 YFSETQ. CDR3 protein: CASSRATQETQYF. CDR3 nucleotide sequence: TGCGCCAGCAGCCGCGCCACCCAAGAGACCCAGTACTTC.

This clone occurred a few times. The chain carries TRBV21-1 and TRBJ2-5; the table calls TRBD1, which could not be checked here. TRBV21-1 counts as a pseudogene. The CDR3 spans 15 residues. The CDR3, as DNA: TGTGCCAGCAGCAAATCTCACAGGTCGGAAGAGACCCAGTACTTC. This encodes CASSKSHRSEETQYF.

CDR3: CASSLKDYTGELFF. Written as DNA, the CDR3 is TGTGCCAGCAGCCTAAAGGACTACACCGGGGAGCTGTTTTTT. The genes are TRBV9 and TRBJ2-2, with a possible D match to TRBD2 (5 bases). The V end was cut by 4 bases, the J end by 3 bases, with 10 bases between. This CDR3 contains 14 residues. Germline V gives CDR1 SGDLS, CDR2 YYNGEE. The entire variable domain, with the rest obtained from reference TRBV9 and TRBJ2-2, is as follows: DSGVTQTPKHLITATGQRVTLRCSPRSGDLSVYWYQQSLDQGLQFLIQYYNGEERAKGNILERFSAQQFPDLHSELNLSSLELGDSALYFCASSLKDYTGELFFGEGSRLTVL.